The clone carrying this TCR beta chain was counted many times. The sequenced patients had an expansion of CD8+CD57+ cells seen by flow cytometry. The TCR beta profiling, which covered VDJ combination and CDR3 sequence, was carried out using genomic DNA as the template. In TCRdb, the reads were re-called with MiXCR into one record per CDR3 protein. Of approximately 220,000 distinct CDR3 sequences detected, about 44% appear once; the ten largest clones hold over 7.5%. These data belong to a study of CD8+CD57+ T cells in acquired aplastic anemia. Background on the study: Sorting CD4+ and CD8+ cells gave DNA averaging roughly 3.2 ug.

The CDR3 is 16 residues long. From germline, CDR1 is SQVTM and CDR2 ANQGSEA. V shed 3 bases and J 5 bases; nucleotides not matched to a gene: 13. V and J are TRBV29-1 and TRBJ2-7; 10 nucleotides line up with TRBD2. The receptor was derived from a human donor with aplastic anemia. The sequencing input was sorted CD4+, CD8+, or CD8+CD57+ T cells (not recorded which) from PBMCs. This chain's CDR3 is CSVEKASGGSSHEQYF. The CDR3, as DNA: TGCAGCGTTGAGAAGGCTAGCGGGGGCTCGTCCCACGAGCAGTACTTC.